The sequence of this TCR beta chain was determined in a study of T cells in Graves' hyperthyroidism and ophthalmopathy. Study results and caveats: Ophthalmopathy got predicted by the model a median about six months before its onset. Most thyroid clonotypes that were expanded above 0.001 also turned up in blood.

Newly diagnosed hyperthyroidism, duration under 2 months, in patients aged 18 to 65. Uncontrolled infections, other autoimmune diseases, pregnancy or lactation led to exclusion of patients. RNA transcripts provided the source from which TCR beta CDR3 regions were amplified. The HTBI primer set served for first-round RT-PCR of the TCR CDR3. TCRdb fed the multiplex PCR reads into MiXCR, producing one record per CDR3 protein. The sample shows a few hundred thousand distinct CDR3 sequences, 15% to 18% of them seen only once. Per the germline V gene, CDR1 is MNHNS and CDR2 is SASEGT. The CDR3 totals 16 residues. V shed 5 bases and J shed 5 bases, with 21 bases lying between them. As for this clonotype: Its antigen is not known.

The rearrangement joins TRBV6-1 to TRBJ2-5; D perhaps matches TRBD1 (8 bases). This clonotype originated in a woman under 30 with Graves' hyperthyroidism. The sequenced sample consisted of blood. CDR3 coding DNA: TGTGCCAGCAGTCTACAGGGGGAGGGCCCCCCGGAGACCCAGTACTTC. Protein: CASSLQGEGPPETQYF.